These T cell receptor beta chains were read from a single sample in a study of T cell responses to AZD1222 COVID-19 vaccine. Measured with immunoSEQ multiplex PCR; TCRdb has only the in-frame clones, and not every one. The sample has about 120,000 clones, 70% to 90% seen once; the top ten hold 3.5% to 4.5%. The sample consisted of peripheral blood, taken on day 0 of AZD1222 vaccination. These receptors originate from an adult in good health. Each CDR3 is given with its conserved first and last residue. A D gene is named only where the DNA matches it firmly. Some rows mark clone size as missing; the rest say once, few, many or name a class of expanded clone.

>TRBV6-5|TRBD1|.|TRBJ1-4
CASRSTGTGGEKLFF
TGTGCCAGCAGATCAACCGGGACAGGAGGTGAAAAACTGTTTTTT
>TRBV6-5|.|once|TRBJ2-7
CASRDQGYEQYF
TGTGCCAGCAGAGATCAGGGCTACGAGCAGTACTTC
>TRBV2|TRBD1|.|TRBJ1-6
CASSGTGLSSYNSPLHF
TGTGCCAGCAGTGGGACAGGGCTTAGCTCCTATAATTCACCCCTCCACTTT
>TRBV4-2|.|.|TRBJ1-2
CASRQQGNNGYTF
TGTGCCAGCAGGCAACAGGGTAACAATGGCTACACCTTC
>TRBV11-3|TRBD2|.|TRBJ2-3
CASSGVGAGVTDTQYF
TGTGCCAGCAGTGGGGTAGGAGCGGGGGTCACAGATACGCAGTATTTT
>TRBV19|.|.|TRBJ2-1
CASSLMTSSEQFF
TGTGCCAGTAGTTTGATGACTAGTAGTGAGCAGTTCTTC
>TRBV7-6|TRBD1|.|TRBJ1-1
CASTPGQGAMNTEAFF
TGTGCCAGCACCCCCGGACAGGGCGCTATGAACACTGAAGCTTTCTTT
>TRBV12-5|TRBD2|.|TRBJ2-2
CASGAVPGLGMTGELFF
TGTGCTAGTGGTGCGGTACCGGGACTAGGAATGACCGGGGAGCTGTTTTTT
>TRBV15|TRBD2|.|TRBJ2-7
CATSSDDGGGASYEQYF
TGTGCCACCAGCAGTGATGATGGGGGGGGTGCTTCCTACGAGCAGTACTTC
>TRBV3-1/TRBV3-2|TRBD1|.|TRBJ2-7
CASSQMGQSYEQYF
TGTGCCAGCAGCCAGATGGGACAGTCCTACGAGCAGTACTTC
>TRBV19|.|few|TRBJ1-5
CASIAGGTSNQPQHF
TGTGCCAGTATAGCAGGCGGCACTAGCAATCAGCCCCAGCATTTT
>TRBV4-3|TRBD1|.|TRBJ2-1
CASSTWTGSISQFF
TGCGCCAGCAGCACTTGGACAGGGTCCATCTCTCAGTTCTTC
>TRBV7-2|.|.|TRBJ1-2
CASSHGWGTDYGYTF
TGTGCCAGCAGCCATGGTTGGGGGACGGATTATGGCTACACCTTC
>TRBV12-3/TRBV12-4|.|.|TRBJ2-5
CASSSGLGETQYF
TGTGCCAGCAGTTCGGGACTTGGGGAGACCCAGTACTTC
>TRBV5-4|.|.|TRBJ2-3
CASSLGGRTDTQYF
TGTGCCAGCAGCTTGGGGGGGCGCACAGATACGCAGTATTTT
>TRBV7-3|.|few|TRBJ1-3
CASSPGGDSGNTIYF
TGTGCCAGCAGCCCCGGGGGGGACTCTGGAAACACCATATATTTT
>TRBV7-3|.|.|TRBJ1-1
CASSPLPGRPTEAFF
TGTGCCAGCAGCCCACTACCGGGACGGCCCACTGAAGCTTTCTTT